The 16 T cell receptor beta chains in this list originate from one sample, sequenced in a study of T cell responses to AZD1222 COVID-19 vaccine. Clones were sequenced by immunoSEQ multiplex PCR, and TCRdb holds only the in-frame ones, with some missing. Among 67,000 or so clones listed, 84% were seen once. The source was peripheral blood, collected on day 0 of AZD1222 vaccination. The receptors derive from an adult in good health.

The rearrangement joins TRBV7-9 to TRBJ2-2, with D unresolved. The CDR3 has 12 residues. V gave up 1 base and J gave up 8 bases, with 5 bases separating them. Germline CDR1 and CDR2: SEHNR and FQNEAQ (reference sequence). The CDR3 region is CASSLEGGELFF. The CDR3 bases are TGTGCCAGCAGCTTAGAGGGAGGGGAGCTGTTTTTT.

The V gene is TRBV5-1, the J gene TRBJ1-4; 7 bases agree with TRBD1. V was pared by 4 bases and J by 4 bases, with 7 bases of the junction left unmatched. The germline V gene encodes CDR1 SGHRS and CDR2 YFSETQ. This CDR3 has 15 residues. CDR3 nucleotide sequence: TGCGCCAGCAGCGCCGGACAGGCCTTTAATGAAAAACTGTTTTTT. It codes for CASSAGQAFNEKLFF.

The gene calls are TRBV6-5 and TRBJ2-5; the match to TRBD2 covers 7 bases. The J segment lost 5 bases and the V segment lost 3 bases, leaving 6 bases of the junction unmatched. The germline CDR1 and CDR2 sequences are MNHEY and SVGAGI. CDR3 length: 14 residues. CDR3 in DNA: TGTGCCAGCAGTTATTCGATCGGGGGGGAGACCCAGTACTTC. Its protein is CASSYSIGGETQYF.

This chain links TRBV6-2 or TRBV6-3 with TRBJ2-5; D is uncertain. V shed 6 bases and J shed 7 bases, with 12 bases lying between them. Looked up from germline, CDR1 is MNHEY and CDR2 is SVGEGT. This CDR3 has 12 residues. The DNA for the CDR3 is TGTGCCAGCAGCCTCCCCCCTCGGACCCAGTACTTC. This translates into CASSLPPRTQYF.

In this sample, this clone turned up a few times. The V and J genes are TRBV5-4 and TRBJ1-1, with TRBD1 matching 7 bases. CDR1 is SGHNT and CDR2 is YYREEE in the germline V gene (reference sequence). The V and J ends lost 1 base and 1 base, in that order; junction bases with no gene match: 7. This CDR3 has 16 amino acids. This CDR3 is CASSLFRGRKNTEAFF. CDR3 sequence (DNA): TGTGCCAGCAGCTTGTTTAGGGGGCGGAAGAACACTGAAGCTTTCTTT.

The chain links TRBV7-6 to TRBJ2-1; 10 bases align to TRBD2. Trimming at V came to 5 bases and at J to 4 bases, leaving 5 bases not matched to a gene. The CDR3 runs 15 residues. Germline V gene sequence: CDR1 SGHVS, CDR2 FNYEAQ. In nucleotides, the CDR3 is TGTGCCAGCAGCCCGTCTAGCGGGGGTTACAATGAGCAGTTCTTC. Translating it yields CASSPSSGGYNEQFF.

The chain employs TRBV7-2 and TRBJ1-1, with D perhaps matching TRBD1 (5 bases). The length of the CDR3 is 14 residues. The V gene's germline CDR1 is SGHTA and CDR2 FQGNSA. V lost 5 bases, J lost 0 bases, and 10 bases lay in between. The CDR3, as DNA: TGTGCCAGCAGCGCGAGACAGATGAACACTGAAGCTTTCTTT. It specifies CASSARQMNTEAFF.

The chain employs TRBV7-8 and TRBJ1-1; the D is unclear. Between the trimmed V and J ends, which lost 7 bases and 3 bases, there was a span of 12 bases. There are 13 residues in the CDR3. Germline loops: CDR1 SGHVS, CDR2 FQNEAQ. DNA of the CDR3: TGTGCCAGCAATCCGGACCGATACACTGAAGCTTTCTTT. The encoded protein is CASNPDRYTEAFF.

The chain carries TRBV6-5 and TRBJ1-5; D gene uncertain. The V gene's germline CDR1 is MNHEY and CDR2 SVGAGI. The CDR3 is 13 residues long. V was shortened by 2 bases and J by 9 bases, with 11 bases between the two germline ends. This CDR3 reads CASSYRAERPQHF. The CDR3 DNA sequence: TGTGCCAGCAGTTACAGGGCCGAAAGGCCCCAGCATTTT.

The V and J genes are TRBV27 and TRBJ1-2; D not resolved. The CDR3 runs 16 residues. In germline, CDR1 is MNHEY, CDR2 SMNVEV (reference sequence). V was pared by 6 bases and J by 8 bases, with 25 bases between. CDR3 DNA sequence: TGTGCCAGCAGCCTTTATCATAGGACTAATGCGGCCGGCTACACCTTC. This gives the protein CASSLYHRTNAAGYTF.

The chain is built from TRBV12-3 or TRBV12-4 and TRBJ1-5; unclear D gene. V was clipped by 7 bases and J by 2 bases, with 9 bases between them. The CDR3 covers 13 residues. The CDR3 sequence is CASMQNGNQPQHF. The DNA for the CDR3 is TGTGCCAGCATGCAGAACGGCAATCAGCCCCAGCATTTT.

The chain carries TRBV18 and TRBJ2-1; the match to TRBD2 covers 10 bases. The CDR3 spans 15 residues. Germline CDR1 and CDR2: KGHSH and LQKENI. After removal of 1 base from V and 9 bases from J, the junction contained 6 bases not matched to a gene. The CDR3 DNA reads TGTGCCAGCTCACCACGAAGCGGGGGGGCGTTTGAGCAGTTCTTC. It translates to CASSPRSGGAFEQFF.

The J gene is TRBJ1-5, the V gene TRBV30; no clear D. The CDR3 contains 13 residues. CDR1 is GTSNPN and CDR2 is SVGIG in the germline V gene (reference sequence). Trimming removed 0 bases from V and 5 bases from J, with 8 bases in between. The CDR3 bases are TGTGCCTGGAGTGTCGGATCCTATCAGCCCCAGCATTTT. Residues: CAWSVGSYQPQHF.

The chain is built from TRBV28 and TRBJ2-1; TRBD2 matches 7 bases. Trimming cost V 3 bases and J 0 bases; bases outside gene matches: 5. There are 16 residues in the CDR3. The germline V gene has CDR1 MDHEN and CDR2 SYDVKM. CDR3 region: CASSFARGSSYNEQFF. Written as DNA, the CDR3 is TGTGCCAGCAGTTTCGCGCGGGGGAGCTCCTACAATGAGCAGTTCTTC. Drawing the rest from reference TRBV28 and TRBJ2-1, the complete variable domain is DVKVTQSSRYLVKRTGEKVFLECVQDMDHENMFWYRQDPGLGLRLIYFSYDVKMKEKGDIPEGYSVSREKKERFSLILESASTNQTSMYLCASSFARGSSYNEQFFGPGTRLTVL.

V usage is TRBV4-3 and J usage is TRBJ1-6; no definite D call. The CDR3 extends over 18 amino acids. From germline, CDR1 is LGHNA and CDR2 YSLEER. Trimming removed 0 bases from V and 4 bases from J, with 16 bases in between. CDR3 sequence (DNA): TGCGCCAGCAGCCAAGACCGGGGAGACGCAGGTTATAATTCACCCCTCCACTTT. It yields the protein CASSQDRGDAGYNSPLHF.

CDR3 sequence (DNA): TGTGCCAGCAGCAGATTCACTAGCAATGAGCAGTTCTTC. This codes for CASSRFTSNEQFF. The chain couples TRBV7-3 to TRBJ2-1; tentative D call: TRBD2 (5 bases). Looked up from germline, CDR1 is SGHTA and CDR2 is FQGTGA. The CDR3 is 13 residues long. Trimming took 5 bases from V and 6 from J, leaving 11 bases between them.